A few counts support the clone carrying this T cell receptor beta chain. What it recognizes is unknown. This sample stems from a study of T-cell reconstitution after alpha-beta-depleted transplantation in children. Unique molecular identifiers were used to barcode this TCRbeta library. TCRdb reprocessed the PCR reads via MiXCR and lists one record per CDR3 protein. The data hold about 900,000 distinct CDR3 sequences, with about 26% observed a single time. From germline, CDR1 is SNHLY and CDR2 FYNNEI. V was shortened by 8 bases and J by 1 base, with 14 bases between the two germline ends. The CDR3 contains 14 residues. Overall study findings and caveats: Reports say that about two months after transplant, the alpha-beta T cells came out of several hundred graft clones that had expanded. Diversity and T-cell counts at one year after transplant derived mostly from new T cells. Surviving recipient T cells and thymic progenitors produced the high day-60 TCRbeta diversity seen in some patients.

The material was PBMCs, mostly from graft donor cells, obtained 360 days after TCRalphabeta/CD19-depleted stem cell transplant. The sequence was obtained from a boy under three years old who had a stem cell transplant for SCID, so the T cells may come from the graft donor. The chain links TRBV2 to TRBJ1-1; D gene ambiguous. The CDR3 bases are TGTGCCAGCCTAGAGGGTGATGGGAACACTGAAGCTTTCTTT. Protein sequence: CASLEGDGNTEAFF.